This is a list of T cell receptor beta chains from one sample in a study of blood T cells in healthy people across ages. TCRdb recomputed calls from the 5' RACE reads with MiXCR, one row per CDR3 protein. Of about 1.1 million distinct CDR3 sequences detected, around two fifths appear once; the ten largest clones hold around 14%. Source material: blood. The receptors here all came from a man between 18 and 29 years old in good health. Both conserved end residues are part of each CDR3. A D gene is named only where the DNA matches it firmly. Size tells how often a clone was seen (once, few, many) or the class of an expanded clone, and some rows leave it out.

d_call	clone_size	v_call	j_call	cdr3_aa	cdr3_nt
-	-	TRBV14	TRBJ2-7	CASRAQWNNEQYF	TGTGCCAGCAGGGCTCAGTGGAACAATGAGCAGTACTTC
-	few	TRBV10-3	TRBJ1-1	CAISGGGAEAFF	TGTGCCATCAGTGGAGGGGGGGCTGAAGCTTTCTTT
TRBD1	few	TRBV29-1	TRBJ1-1	CSVTGDRMKITEAFF	TGCAGCGTGACGGGGGACAGAATGAAAATCACTGAAGCTTTCTTT
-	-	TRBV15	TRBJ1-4	CATSRDQNNRKEKLFF	TGTGCCACCAGCAGAGATCAGAACAATAGGAAGGAAAAACTGTTTTTT
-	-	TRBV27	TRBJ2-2	CASSLGRAANTGELFF	TGTGCCAGCAGTTTAGGCAGGGCGGCGAACACCGGGGAGCTGTTTTTT
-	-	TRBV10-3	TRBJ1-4	CAISDLGGFNEKLFF	TGTGCCATCAGTGATTTAGGAGGGTTTAATGAAAAACTGTTTTTT
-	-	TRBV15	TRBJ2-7	CATSRGARRGRAIEQYF	TGTGCCACCAGCAGAGGGGCCCGAAGGGGGAGGGCAATCGAGCAGTACTTC
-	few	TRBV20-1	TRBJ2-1	CSARTSRVNEQFF	TGCAGTGCTCGTACAAGCAGGGTCAATGAGCAGTTCTTC
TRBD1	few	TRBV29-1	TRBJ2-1	CSVLGTGQDSYNEQFF	TGCAGCGTCTTGGGCACGGGACAGGACTCCTACAATGAGCAGTTCTTC
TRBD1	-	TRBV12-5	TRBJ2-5	CASGTILGQGKNEQYF	TGTGCTAGTGGCACCATTCTCGGACAGGGTAAGAATGAGCAGTACTTC
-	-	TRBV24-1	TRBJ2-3	CATSDRSGDSTDTQYF	TGTGCCACCAGTGATAGGTCAGGGGATAGCACAGATACGCAGTATTTT
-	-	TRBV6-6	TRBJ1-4	CASSYRDEKLFF	TGTGCCAGCAGTTACCGGGATGAAAAACTGTTTTTT
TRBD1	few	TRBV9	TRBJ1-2	CASSVMTGRDGYTF	TGTGCCAGCAGCGTGATGACAGGGAGAGATGGCTACACCTTC
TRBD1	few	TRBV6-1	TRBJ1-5	CASSEAGQFNQPQHF	TGTGCCAGCAGTGAAGCGGGACAGTTCAATCAGCCCCAGCATTTT
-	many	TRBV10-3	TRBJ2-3	CAISEIKGLISTDTQYF	TGTGCCATCAGTGAGATTAAGGGGCTGATTAGCACAGATACGCAGTATTTT
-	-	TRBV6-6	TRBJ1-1	CASGGSAMNTEAFF	TGTGCCAGCGGAGGTAGCGCCATGAACACTGAAGCTTTCTTT
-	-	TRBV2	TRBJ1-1	CASRPDRQAEAFF	TGTGCCAGCAGGCCGGACAGACAGGCGGAAGCTTTCTTT
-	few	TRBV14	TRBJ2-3	CASSPQTYFTDTQYF	TGTGCCAGCAGCCCTCAAACCTACTTCACAGATACGCAGTATTTT
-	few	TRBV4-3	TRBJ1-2	CASSQGDRDGSTF	TGCGCCAGCAGCCAAGGAGACCGTGACGGGTCCACCTTC
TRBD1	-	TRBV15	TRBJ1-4	CATSRVGQGTNEKLFF	TGTGCCACCAGCAGAGTTGGACAGGGGACTAATGAAAAACTGTTTTTT
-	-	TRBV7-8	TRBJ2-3	CASSLEGERWPANAPSTDTQYF	TGTGCCAGCAGCTTAGAGGGGGAAAGGTGGCCAGCTAACGCCCCTAGCACAGATACGCAGTATTTT
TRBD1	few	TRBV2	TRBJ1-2	CASSVTGRDGYTF	TGTGCCAGCAGTGTGACAGGGAGGGATGGCTACACCTTC
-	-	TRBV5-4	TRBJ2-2	CASSRGSGSDTGELFF	TGTGCCAGCAGCCGTGGTTCAGGGAGTGACACCGGGGAGCTGTTTTTT
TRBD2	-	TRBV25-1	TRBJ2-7	CASMSSGSSYEQYF	TGTGCCAGCATGAGTAGCGGGAGCTCCTACGAGCAGTACTTC
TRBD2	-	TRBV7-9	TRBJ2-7	CASSLGVERGLSYEQYF	TGTGCCAGCAGCTTAGGGGTCGAGCGGGGGCTCTCCTACGAGCAGTACTTC
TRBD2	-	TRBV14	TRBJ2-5	CASSQDGGLATQETQYF	TGTGCCAGCAGCCAAGATGGGGGACTAGCGACACAAGAGACCCAGTACTTC
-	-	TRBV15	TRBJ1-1	CATSRETGSRVAFF	TGTGCCACCAGCAGAGAAACGGGGAGTCGTGTAGCTTTCTTT
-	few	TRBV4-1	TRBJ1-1	CASSERVTHTEKAFF	TGCGCCAGCAGCGAACGGGTCACCCATACCGAGAAAGCTTTCTTT
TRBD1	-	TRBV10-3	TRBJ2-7	CAIRSGTGAYEQYF	TGTGCCATCAGATCCGGGACAGGGGCGTACGAGCAGTACTTC
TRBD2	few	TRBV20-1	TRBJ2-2	CSAAGTSGSTGELFF	TGCAGTGCGGCCGGGACTAGCGGTAGCACCGGGGAGCTGTTTTTT
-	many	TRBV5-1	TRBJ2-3	CASSPGTGTDTQYF	TGTGCCAGCAGTCCCGGGACTGGCACAGATACGCAGTATTTT
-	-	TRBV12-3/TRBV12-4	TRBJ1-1	CASRSQGQIEMNTEAFF	TGTGCCAGCCGATCCCAGGGGCAGATAGAAATGAACACTGAAGCTTTCTTT
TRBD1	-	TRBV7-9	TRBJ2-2	CASRRGGPGELFF	TGTGCCAGCAGAAGAGGGGGCCCCGGGGAGCTGTTTTTT
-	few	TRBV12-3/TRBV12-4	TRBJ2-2	CATLIPTIGELFF	TGTGCCACCTTGATCCCGACGATCGGGGAGCTGTTTTTT
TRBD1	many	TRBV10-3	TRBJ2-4	CATRDRDIREQYF	TGTGCCACCAGGGACAGGGATATAAGGGAGCAGTACTTC